This TCR beta chain stems from a study of T-cell memory formation after mild COVID-19. Looking at the study overall: Clusters were largely donor specific.

This clonotype has a count of ten or more. V shed 6 bases and J 4 bases; nucleotides not matched to a gene: 8. This CDR3 spans 16 amino acids. CDR1 and CDR2 (germline): DFQATT, SNEGSKA (reference sequence). TCRdb processed the 5' RACE reads anew with MiXCR; each CDR3 protein has one entry. The sample yields 30,000 to 35,000 distinct CDR3 sequences, 7.5% to 8% seen once. The chain carries TRBV20-1 and TRBJ2-1; 14 nucleotides agree with TRBD2. What was sequenced was PBMCs or a T cell subset sorted from them (not recorded which). This sequence was found in a young man who had mild COVID-19 (a few samples of this study predate the infection). Cell type and time point are not known. DNA for the CDR3: TGCAGTGCGGACCTGGGACTAGCGGGGGTTTACAATGAGCAGTTCTTC. Its protein product is CSADLGLAGVYNEQFF.